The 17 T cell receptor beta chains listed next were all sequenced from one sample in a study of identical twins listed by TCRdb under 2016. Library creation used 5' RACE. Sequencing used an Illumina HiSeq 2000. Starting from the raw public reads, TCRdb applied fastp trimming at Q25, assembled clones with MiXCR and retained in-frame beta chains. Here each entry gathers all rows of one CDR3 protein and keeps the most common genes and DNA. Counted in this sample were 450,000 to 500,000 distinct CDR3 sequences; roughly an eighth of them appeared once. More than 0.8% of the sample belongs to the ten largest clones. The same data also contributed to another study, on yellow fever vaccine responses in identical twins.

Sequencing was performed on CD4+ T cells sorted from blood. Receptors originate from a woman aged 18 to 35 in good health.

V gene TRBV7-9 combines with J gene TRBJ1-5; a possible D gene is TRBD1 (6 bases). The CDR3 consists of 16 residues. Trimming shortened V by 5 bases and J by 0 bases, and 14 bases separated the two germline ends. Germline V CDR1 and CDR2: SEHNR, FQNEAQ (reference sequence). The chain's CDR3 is CASSPQGTFSNQPQHF. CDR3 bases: TGTGCCAGCAGCCCCCAAGGGACATTTAGCAATCAGCCCCAGCATTTT.

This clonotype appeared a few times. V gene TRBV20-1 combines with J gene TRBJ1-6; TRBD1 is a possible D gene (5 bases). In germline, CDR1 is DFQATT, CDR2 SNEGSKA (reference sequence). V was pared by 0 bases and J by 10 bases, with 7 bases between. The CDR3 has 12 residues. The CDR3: CSARDEGSPLHF. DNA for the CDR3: TGCAGTGCTAGAGATGAGGGGTCACCCCTCCACTTT.

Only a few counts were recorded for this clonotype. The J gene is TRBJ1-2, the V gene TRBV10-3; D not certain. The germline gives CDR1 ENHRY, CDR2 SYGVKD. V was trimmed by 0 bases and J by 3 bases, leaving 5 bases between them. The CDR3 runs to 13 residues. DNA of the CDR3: TGTGCCATCAGTGAGTCGAGGGACTATGGCTACACCTTC. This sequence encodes CAISESRDYGYTF.

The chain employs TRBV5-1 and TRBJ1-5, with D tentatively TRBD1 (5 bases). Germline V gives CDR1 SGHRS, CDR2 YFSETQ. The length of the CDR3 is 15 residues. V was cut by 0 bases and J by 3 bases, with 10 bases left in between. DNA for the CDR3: TGCGCCAGCAGCTTGGGATCGGGGCCCAATCAGCCCCAGCATTTT. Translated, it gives CASSLGSGPNQPQHF.

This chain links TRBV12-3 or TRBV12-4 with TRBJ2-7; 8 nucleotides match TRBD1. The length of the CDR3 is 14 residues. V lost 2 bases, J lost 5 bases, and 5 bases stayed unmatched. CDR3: CASSLFRGLNEQYF. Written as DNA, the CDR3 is TGTGCCAGCAGTTTATTCAGGGGGCTCAACGAGCAGTACTTC.

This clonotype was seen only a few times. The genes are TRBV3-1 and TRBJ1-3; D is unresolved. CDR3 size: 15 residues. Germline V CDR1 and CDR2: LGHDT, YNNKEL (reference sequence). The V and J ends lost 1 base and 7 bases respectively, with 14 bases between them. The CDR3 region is CASSQGPSSDNTIYF. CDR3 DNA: TGTGCCAGCAGCCAAGGACCCTCGTCGGATAACACCATATATTTT.

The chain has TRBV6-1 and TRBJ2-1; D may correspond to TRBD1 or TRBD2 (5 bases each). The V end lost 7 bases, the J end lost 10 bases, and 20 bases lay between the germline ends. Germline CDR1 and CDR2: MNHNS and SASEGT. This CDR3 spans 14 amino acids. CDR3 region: CASNPLGVPEEQFF. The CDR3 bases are TGTGCCAGCAATCCCCTGGGGGTGCCTGAGGAGCAGTTCTTC.

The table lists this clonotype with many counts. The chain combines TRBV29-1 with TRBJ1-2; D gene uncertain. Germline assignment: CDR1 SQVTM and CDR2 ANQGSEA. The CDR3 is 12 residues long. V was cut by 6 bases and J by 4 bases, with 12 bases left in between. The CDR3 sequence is CSVLLGSYGYTF. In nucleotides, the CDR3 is TGCAGCGTGCTATTGGGCAGCTATGGCTACACCTTC.

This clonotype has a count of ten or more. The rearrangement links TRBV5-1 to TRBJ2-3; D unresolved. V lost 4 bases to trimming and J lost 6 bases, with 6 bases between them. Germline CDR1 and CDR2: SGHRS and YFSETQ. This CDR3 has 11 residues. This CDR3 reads CASSIEDTQYF. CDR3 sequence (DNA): TGCGCCAGCAGCATCGAGGATACGCAGTATTTT.

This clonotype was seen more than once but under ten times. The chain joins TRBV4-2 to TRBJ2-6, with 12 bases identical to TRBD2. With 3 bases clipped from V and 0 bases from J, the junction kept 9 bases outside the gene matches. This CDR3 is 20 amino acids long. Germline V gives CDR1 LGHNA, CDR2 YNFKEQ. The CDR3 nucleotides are TGTGCCAGCAGCCAGACATCTACTAGCGGGAGGTCCTCTGGGGCCAACGTCCTGACTTTC. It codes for CASSQTSTSGRSSGANVLTF.

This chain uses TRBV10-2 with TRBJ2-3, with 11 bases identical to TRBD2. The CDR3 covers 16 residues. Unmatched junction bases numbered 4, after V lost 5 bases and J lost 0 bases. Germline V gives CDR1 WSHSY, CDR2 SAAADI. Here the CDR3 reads CASSFSGRASTDTQYF. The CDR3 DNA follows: TGCGCCAGCAGTTTTAGCGGGAGGGCTAGCACAGATACGCAGTATTTT.

In DNA, the CDR3 is TGTGCCAGCAGTGTTCTACAGGGCCAAAGCAATCAGCCCCAGCATTTT. Protein product: CASSVLQGQSNQPQHF. The chain uses TRBV28 and TRBJ1-5; D might be TRBD1 (6 bases). This CDR3 has 16 amino acids. Germline assignment: CDR1 MDHEN and CDR2 SYDVKM. V was clipped by 5 bases and J by 1 base, with 15 bases between them.

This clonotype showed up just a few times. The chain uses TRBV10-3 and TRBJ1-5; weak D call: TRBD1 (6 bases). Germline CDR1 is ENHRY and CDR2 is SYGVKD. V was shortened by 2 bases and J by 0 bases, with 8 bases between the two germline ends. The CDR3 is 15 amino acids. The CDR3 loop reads CAISEDRNSNQPQHF. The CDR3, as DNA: TGTGCCATCAGTGAGGACAGGAATAGCAATCAGCCCCAGCATTTT.

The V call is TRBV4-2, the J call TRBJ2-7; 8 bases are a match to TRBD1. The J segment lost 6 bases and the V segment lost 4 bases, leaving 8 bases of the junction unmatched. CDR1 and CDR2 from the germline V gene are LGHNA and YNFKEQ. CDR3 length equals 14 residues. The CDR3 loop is CASSLGDRRGEQYF. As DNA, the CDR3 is TGTGCCAGCAGCCTCGGGGACAGGCGGGGCGAGCAGTACTTC.

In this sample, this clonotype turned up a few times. The CDR3 DNA reads TGCGCCAGCAGTGCCCCCGGGACCCACAACAATGAGCAGTTCTTC. Translation gives CASSAPGTHNNEQFF. The rearrangement joins TRBV10-1 to TRBJ2-1, with D possibly being TRBD1 or TRBD2 (5 bases each). The V gene lost 4 bases and the J gene lost 5 bases, with 15 bases spanning the gap. There are 15 residues in the CDR3. Germline CDR1 and CDR2: WNHNN and SYGVQD (reference sequence).

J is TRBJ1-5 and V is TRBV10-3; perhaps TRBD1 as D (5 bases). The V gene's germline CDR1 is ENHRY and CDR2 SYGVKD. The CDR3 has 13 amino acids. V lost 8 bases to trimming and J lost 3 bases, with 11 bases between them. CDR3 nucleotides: TGTGCCATCGGAGGGGACCTCAATCAGCCCCAGCATTTT. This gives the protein CAIGGDLNQPQHF.

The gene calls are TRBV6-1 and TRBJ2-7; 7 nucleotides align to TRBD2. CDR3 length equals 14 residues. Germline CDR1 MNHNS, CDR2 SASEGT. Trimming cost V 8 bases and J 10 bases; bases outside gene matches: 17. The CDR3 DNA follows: TGTGCCAGCCACTCTTACGCGGGAGATCCATCTCAGTACTTC. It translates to CASHSYAGDPSQYF.